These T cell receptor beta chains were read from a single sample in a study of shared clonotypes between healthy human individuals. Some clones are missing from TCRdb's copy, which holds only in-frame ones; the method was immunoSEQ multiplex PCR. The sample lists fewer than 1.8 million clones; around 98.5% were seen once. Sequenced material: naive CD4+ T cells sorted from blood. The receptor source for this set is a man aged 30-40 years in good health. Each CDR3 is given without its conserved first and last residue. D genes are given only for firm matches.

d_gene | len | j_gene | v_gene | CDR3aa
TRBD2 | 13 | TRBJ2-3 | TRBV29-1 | SVTGTSGSTDTQY
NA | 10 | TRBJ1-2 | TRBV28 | ASSPVGFGYT
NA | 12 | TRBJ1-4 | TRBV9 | ASSVDFGNEKLF
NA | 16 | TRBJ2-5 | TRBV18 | ASSPLGGAGGVQETQY
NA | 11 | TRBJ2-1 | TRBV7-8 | ASSLGLNNEQF
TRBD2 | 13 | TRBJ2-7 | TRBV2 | ASSDNGRNLAEQY
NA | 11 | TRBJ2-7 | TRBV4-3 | ASSPLDVDEQY
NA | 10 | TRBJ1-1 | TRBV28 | ASKQGVSEAF
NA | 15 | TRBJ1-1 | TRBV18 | ASSPRGRGPGNTEAF
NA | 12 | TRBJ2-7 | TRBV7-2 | ASTMGKGAYEQY
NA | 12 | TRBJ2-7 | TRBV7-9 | ASSSVPGPYEQY
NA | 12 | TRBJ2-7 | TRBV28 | ASTTGTSSYEQY
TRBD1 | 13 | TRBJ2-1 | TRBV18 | ASSLGQSTYNEQF
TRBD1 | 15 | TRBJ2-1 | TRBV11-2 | ASSLVGTGVSYNEQF
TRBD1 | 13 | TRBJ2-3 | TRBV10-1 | ASSTDRGRPDTQY
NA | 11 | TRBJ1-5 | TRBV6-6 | ASSSYADQPQH
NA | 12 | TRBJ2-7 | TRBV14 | ASSLRSTLREQY
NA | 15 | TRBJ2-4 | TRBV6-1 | ASSEHGGDIAKNIQY
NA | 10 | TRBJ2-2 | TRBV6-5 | ASRFGTGELF
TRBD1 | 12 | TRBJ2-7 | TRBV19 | ASNDRTGSYEQY
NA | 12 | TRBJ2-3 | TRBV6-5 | ASSYSEVRGSQY
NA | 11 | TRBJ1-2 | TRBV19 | ASVKDQGYGYT
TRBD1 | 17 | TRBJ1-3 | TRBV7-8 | ASSIGQASVGSSGNTIY
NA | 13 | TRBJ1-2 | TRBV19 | ASEETGTHRTGYT
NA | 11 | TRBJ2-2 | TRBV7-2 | ASSRQITGELF
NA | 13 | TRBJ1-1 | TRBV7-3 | ASSQTGGGKTEAF
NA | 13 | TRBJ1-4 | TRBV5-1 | ASSLGALRDEKLF
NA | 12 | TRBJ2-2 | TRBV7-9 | ASSSHSVPGELF
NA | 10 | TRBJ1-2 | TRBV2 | ASSEWQGLPS
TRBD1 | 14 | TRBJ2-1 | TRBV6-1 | ASSELGQGLYNEQF
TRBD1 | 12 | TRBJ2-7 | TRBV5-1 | ASSIGQGTNEQY
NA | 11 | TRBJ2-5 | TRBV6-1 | ASSVGGLETQY
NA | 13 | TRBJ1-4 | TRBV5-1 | ASSLVGGEIEKLF
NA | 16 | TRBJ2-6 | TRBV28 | ASSSRRNLLSGANVLT
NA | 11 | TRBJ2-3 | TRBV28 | ASSETDITTQY
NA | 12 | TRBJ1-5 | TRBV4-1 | ASSQGQPNQPQH
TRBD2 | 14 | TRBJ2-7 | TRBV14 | ASSRGRLASGYEQY
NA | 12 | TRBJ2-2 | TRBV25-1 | ASSDLAGSGELF
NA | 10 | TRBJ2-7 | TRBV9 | ASSAQGYEQY
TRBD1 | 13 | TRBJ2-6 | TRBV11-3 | ASSSGGAGANVLT
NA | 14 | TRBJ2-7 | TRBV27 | ASSLSPGRFPYEQY
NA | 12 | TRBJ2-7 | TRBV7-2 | ASSPPPTPYEQY
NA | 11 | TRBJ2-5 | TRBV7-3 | ASSLNSVGAQY
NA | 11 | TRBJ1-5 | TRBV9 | ASSVDSYQPQH
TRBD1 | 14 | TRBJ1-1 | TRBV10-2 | ASTSIVQGLNTEAF